These T cell receptor beta chains were read from a single sample in a study of T cells in Graves' hyperthyroidism and ophthalmopathy. TCRdb re-called the multiplex PCR reads through MiXCR, storing one row per CDR3 protein. The sample includes hundreds of thousands of distinct CDR3 sequences, nearly 45% of them seen just once. Sequencing was performed on peripheral blood or thyroid tissue (not recorded which). Every receptor here comes from an adult man with Graves' disease, either hyperthyroidism or ophthalmopathy (not recorded which). The CDR3 runs from the conserved cysteine through the conserved F or W. Fields, in order: J gene, D gene, clone size, V gene, CDR3 DNA, CDR3 protein. The D gene is left open where the match is weak. The size entry is marked missing in some rows and otherwise reads once, few, many or a size class.

TRBJ1-6,TRBD1,.,TRBV11-2,TGTGCCAGCAGTTACCTTGGACAGGGAAATTCACCCCTCCACTTT,CASSYLGQGNSPLHF
TRBJ1-4,TRBD1,once,TRBV2,TGTGCCAGCAGTGATGACAGGGGGAGGGGCGAAAAACTGTTTTTT,CASSDDRGRGEKLFF
TRBJ2-2,TRBD2,many,TRBV9,TGTGCCAGCAGCGTAGGCGGGGGCACCGGGGAGCTGTTTTTT,CASSVGGGTGELFF
TRBJ2-7,TRBD2,.,TRBV15,TGTGCCACCAGCAGAGATCGGGGGGTTGTGCAGTACTTC,CATSRDRGVVQYF
TRBJ2-7,TRBD2,once,TRBV4-1,TGCGCCAGCAGCACACTAGCGGGAGGGACCTACGAGCAGTACTTC,CASSTLAGGTYEQYF
TRBJ2-7,TRBD2,many,TRBV25-1,TGTGCCAGCAGTGAGATCGGAGCGGGAGACCTCGAGCAGTACTTC,CASSEIGAGDLEQYF
TRBJ2-7,TRBD2,.,TRBV7-9,TGTGCCAGCAGCCAAGAGTTAGGCCGCGGGAGACTATTTTACGAGCAGTACTTC,CASSQELGRGRLFYEQYF
TRBJ1-1,.,many,TRBV9,TGTGCCAGCAGCGTAGAAGGCAGCATCACTGAAGCTTTCTTT,CASSVEGSITEAFF
TRBJ2-5,TRBD1,.,TRBV24-1,TGTGCCACCAGTGATTCCGCGGTGGACAGGGGCCAAGAGACCCAGTACTTC,CATSDSAVDRGQETQYF
TRBJ2-7,TRBD2,.,TRBV13,TGTGCCAGCAGCTTAGGGTTCAGGGGGACTAGCGATCATGAGCAGTACTTC,CASSLGFRGTSDHEQYF